The source of this TCR beta chain is a study of T cells in Graves' hyperthyroidism and ophthalmopathy. What was amplified from RNA transcripts were TCR beta CDR3 regions. Primed by the HTBI set, a first-round RT-PCR was run on the TCR CDR3. MiXCR, applied by TCRdb to the multiplex PCR reads, yields one record per CDR3 protein. Of under 350,000 distinct CDR3 sequences in the sample, 15% to 20% were seen once. This clonotype turned up a few times. Trimming took off 5 bases at V and 3 bases at J, with 2 bases between the two ends. The CDR3 spans 11 residues. CDR1 is SGHRS and CDR2 is YFSETQ in the germline V gene.

The source is a woman in her forties or fifties with Graves' hyperthyroidism. This sequence joins TRBV5-1 and TRBJ1-4; no firm D call. Input material: blood. The chain's CDR3 is CASRANEKLFF. CDR3 sequence (DNA): TGCGCCAGCAGGGCTAATGAAAAACTGTTTTTT.